The following is a T cell receptor beta chain sequence with its context. V was pared by 3 bases and J by 2 bases, with 13 bases of the junction left unmatched. CDR1 is DFQATT and CDR2 is SNEGSKA in the germline V gene (reference sequence). CDR3 size: 16 residues. PCR was performed a second time for 7 to 11 cycles using a sample-barcoded 5' primer and a J-beta primer mix. TCRdb re-analysed the 5' RACE reads in MiXCR, keeping a single row per CDR3 protein. The data hold 1,800,000 or so distinct CDR3 sequences, with 39% observed a single time. This entry is derived from a study of blood T cells in healthy people across ages.

The chain combines TRBV20-1 with TRBJ2-7; 7 nucleotides agree with TRBD2. Material for sequencing was blood. This receptor was obtained from a human donor in good health. The CDR3 region is CSARDRGDWSPYEQYF. The CDR3 DNA is TGCAGTGCTAGGGATCGGGGGGACTGGAGCCCCTACGAGCAGTACTTC.